The rows below give T cell receptor beta chains drawn from one sample of a study of blood T cells in healthy people across ages. TCRdb ran MiXCR on the 5' RACE reads and lists one entry per CDR3 protein. The data show 1.5 million to 2 million distinct CDR3 sequences, about 30% seen once. Sequenced sample: blood. These receptors came from a woman aged 25 to 39 in good health. The CDR3 runs from the conserved cysteine through the conserved F or W. A D gene is named only where the DNA matches it firmly. Part of the rows lack a size; the others show once, few, many or a class for expanded clones.

J gene | clone size | D gene | V gene | CDR3 protein | CDR3 DNA
TRBJ2-7 | - | TRBD2 | TRBV6-5 | CASTSPGEGLHEQYF | TGTGCCAGCACCTCGCCGGGGGAGGGCCTCCACGAGCAGTACTTC
TRBJ2-1 | few | - | TRBV11-2 | CASSSQARGEQFF | TGTGCCAGCAGTTCGCAGGCAAGGGGTGAGCAGTTCTTC
TRBJ2-7 | few | TRBD1 | TRBV24-1 | CATSDGRDSNYEQYF | TGTGCCACCAGCGACGGACGGGACAGCAACTACGAGCAGTACTTC
TRBJ2-5 | few | TRBD2 | TRBV30 | CAWSVAGGPETQYF | TGTGCCTGGAGTGTAGCGGGGGGGCCGGAGACCCAGTACTTC
TRBJ2-6 | - | - | TRBV6-2/TRBV6-3 | CASSYLTYRAGANVLTF | TGTGCCAGCAGTTACCTTACCTACAGGGCTGGGGCCAACGTCCTGACTTTC
TRBJ1-1 | - | - | TRBV18 | CASSASGGRDTEAFF | TGTGCCAGCTCAGCCTCAGGTGGGAGGGACACTGAAGCTTTCTTT
TRBJ2-7 | once | TRBD1 | TRBV12-3/TRBV12-4 | CASSSRTGGERMGPYEQYF | TGTGCCAGCAGCTCGAGGACAGGGGGCGAGAGGATGGGGCCCTACGAGCAGTACTTC
TRBJ2-3 | - | - | TRBV7-9 | CASSGGTPTDTQYF | TGTGCCAGCAGCGGCGGGACACCCACAGATACGCAGTATTTT
TRBJ2-3 | - | - | TRBV18 | CASSPPSGYTQYF | TGTGCCAGCTCACCACCATCGGGGTATACGCAGTATTTT
TRBJ2-6 | - | - | TRBV11-2 | CASSPLGVVSGANVLTF | TGTGCCAGCAGCCCCCTGGGAGTAGTCTCTGGGGCCAACGTCCTGACTTTC
TRBJ2-5 | many | - | TRBV7-7 | CASSSPGEQETQYF | TGTGCCAGCAGTTCCCCAGGGGAACAAGAGACCCAGTACTTC
TRBJ2-5 | - | - | TRBV7-9 | CASTSLGQETQYF | TGTGCCAGCACCTCGCTCGGCCAAGAGACCCAGTACTTC
TRBJ2-1 | few | - | TRBV6-5 | CASSYSTGSHEQFF | TGTGCCAGCAGTTACTCAACGGGGTCCCATGAGCAGTTCTTC
TRBJ1-4 | - | - | TRBV4-1 | CASSLPREKLVF | TGCGCCAGCAGCCTACCACGGGAAAAACTGGTTTTT
TRBJ2-3 | - | - | TRBV6-4 | CASSPGWQGTDTQYF | TGTGCCAGCAGCCCTGGGTGGCAGGGGACAGATACGCAGTATTTT
TRBJ1-2 | few | - | TRBV5-1 | CASSLMFNYGYTF | TGCGCCAGCAGCTTGATGTTTAACTATGGCTACACCTTC
TRBJ1-5 | - | TRBD1 | TRBV28 | CASSLRQGRGQPQHF | TGTGCCAGCAGTCTGCGACAGGGACGAGGGCAGCCCCAGCATTTT
TRBJ2-4 | - | TRBD1 | TRBV7-9 | CASSSDRDFSKNIQYF | TGTGCCAGCAGCTCGGACAGGGACTTTTCCAAAAACATTCAGTACTTC
TRBJ2-1 | - | TRBD2 | TRBV5-1 | CASSYASGRGNEQFF | TGCGCCAGCAGCTACGCTAGCGGGAGGGGGAATGAGCAGTTCTTC
TRBJ2-7 | - | TRBD2 | TRBV27 | CASSFRAGSPYEQYF | TGTGCCAGCAGTTTCCGAGCGGGGAGTCCCTACGAGCAGTACTTC
TRBJ2-3 | - | - | TRBV28 | CASSFVGNTQYF | TGTGCCAGCAGTTTTGTAGGGAATACGCAGTATTTT
TRBJ1-1 | - | - | TRBV5-4 | CASSWKYLNTEAFF | TGTGCCAGCAGCTGGAAGTACCTGAACACTGAAGCTTTCTTT
TRBJ1-2 | many | - | TRBV3-1 | CASSQGGGDYGYTF | TGTGCCAGCAGCCAAGGAGGGGGGGACTATGGCTACACCTTC
TRBJ2-1 | few | - | TRBV10-2 | CASSESGGYYNEQFF | TGCGCCAGCAGTGAGTCCGGGGGATACTACAATGAGCAGTTCTTC
TRBJ2-3 | - | - | TRBV20-1 | CSLNPPSTDTQYF | TGCAGTTTGAATCCCCCCAGCACAGATACGCAGTATTTT
TRBJ1-2 | - | - | TRBV4-3 | CASSSWVGGRDGYTF | TGCGCCAGCAGCTCGTGGGTCGGGGGAAGGGATGGCTACACCTTC
TRBJ2-5 | many | - | TRBV6-1 | CASSNHDRPETQYF | TGTGCCAGCAGTAACCATGACAGGCCAGAGACCCAGTACTTC
TRBJ2-3 | few | TRBD2 | TRBV6-5 | CASSYKLLAGGTDTQYF | TGTGCCAGCAGTTACAAACTTCTGGCGGGGGGGACGGATACGCAGTATTTT
TRBJ2-2 | - | - | TRBV7-2 | CASNPVGGPGELFF | TGTGCCAGCAACCCCGTGGGGGGCCCCGGGGAGCTGTTTTTT
TRBJ2-3 | many | TRBD1 | TRBV7-9 | CASSFGTAADTQYF | TGTGCCAGCAGCTTCGGGACAGCCGCCGATACGCAGTATTTT
TRBJ2-7 | - | TRBD2 | TRBV20-1 | CSARDFSGGLANPSYNEQYF | TGCAGTGCTAGAGATTTTTCCGGGGGACTAGCAAACCCATCCTACAATGAGCAGTACTTC
TRBJ2-7 | many | - | TRBV4-1 | CASSQVGTGLSSYEQYF | TGCGCCAGCAGCCAAGTTGGGACGGGACTCAGCTCCTACGAGCAGTACTTC
TRBJ1-1 | - | TRBD1 | TRBV25-1 | CASSALTGGMNTEAFF | TGTGCCAGCAGTGCCTTGACAGGGGGGATGAACACTGAAGCTTTCTTT
TRBJ2-3 | few | TRBD1 | TRBV28 | CASRLGTGTDTQYF | TGTGCCAGCAGACTCGGGACAGGGACAGATACGCAGTATTTT
TRBJ2-5 | - | - | TRBV4-2 | CASSQSRGSNGETQYF | TGTGCCAGCAGCCAGTCCAGGGGTTCGAACGGGGAGACCCAGTACTTC
TRBJ2-7 | - | - | TRBV7-9 | CASSNNQGYEQYF | TGTGCCAGCAGCAATAATCAAGGCTACGAGCAGTACTTC
TRBJ1-6 | many | TRBD1 | TRBV6-5 | CASSQMGQGASPLHF | TGTGCCAGCAGCCAAATGGGACAGGGGGCATCACCCCTCCACTTT
TRBJ2-5 | many | - | TRBV28 | CASSLEQGYETQYF | TGTGCCAGCAGTTTAGAACAGGGTTACGAGACCCAGTACTTC
TRBJ2-4 | many | - | TRBV6-2/TRBV6-3 | CASSYHDTRRAKNIQYF | TGTGCCAGCAGTTACCATGACACCCGGAGGGCCAAAAACATTCAGTACTTC
TRBJ2-4 | few | TRBD2 | TRBV7-2 | CADSGGSPYNEQYF | TGTGCCGACTCGGGCGGGAGCCCCTACAATGAGCAGTACTTC
TRBJ1-1 | few | - | TRBV3-1 | CASSQEQGAGTEAFF | TGTGCCAGCAGCCAGGAACAGGGCGCGGGAACTGAAGCTTTCTTT
TRBJ1-2 | few | - | TRBV20-1 | CGAVGLVGYGYTF | TGCGGTGCTGTCGGGCTTGTGGGCTATGGCTACACCTTC